These 2 T cell receptor beta chains were all obtained from the same sample, sequenced in a study of blood T cell repertoires in COVID-19. The data were produced by immunoSEQ multiplex PCR, yet TCRdb's version contains in-frame clones alone and is incomplete. The sample includes some 100,000 clones, about 77% of them seen just once. Material: peripheral blood. These receptors were obtained from a human donor in a cohort sampled during active COVID-19.

In DNA form, the CDR3 reads TGTGCCAGTAGTAGTGGACAGGCGTCTTTTAGCAATCAGCCCCAGCATTTT. The encoded protein is CASSSGQASFSNQPQHF. The rearrangement joins TRBV19 to TRBJ1-5; TRBD1 agrees at 7 bases. CDR3 length: 17 amino acids. CDR1 is LNHDA and CDR2 is SQIVND in the germline V gene (reference sequence). The V and J ends lost 4 bases and 0 bases, in that order; junction bases with no gene match: 9.

The chain has TRBV11-2 and TRBJ2-1; 9 bases are shared with TRBD2. V lost 3 bases and J lost 5; bases outside the gene matches: 2. The CDR3 is 14 residues long. Germline V CDR1 and CDR2: SGHAT, FQNNGV. The DNA of the CDR3 is TGTGCCAGCAGCTTGGCGGGAGGGAACAATGAGCAGTTCTTC. It codes for CASSLAGGNNEQFF. Filled out from reference TRBV11-2 and TRBJ2-1, the complete variable domain reads EAGVAQSPRYKIIEKRQSVAFWCNPISGHATLYWYQQILGQGPKLLIQFQNNGVVDDSQLPKDRFSAERLKGVDSTLKIQPAKLEDSAVYLCASSLAGGNNEQFFGPGTRLTVL.